This T cell receptor (beta chain) derives from a study of T cell responses to AZD1222 COVID-19 vaccine. General study findings and limits: Sampled repertoires all dated from after the peak T cell response. Donor demographics were predominantly white British with a female majority; clonal diversity may be underestimated. Recipients of two AZD1222 doses showed rising Spike-specific TCR breadth and depth.

Here immunoSEQ multiplex PCR was the method, and the copy in TCRdb shows in-frame clones only, minus some. Found here are about 69,000 clones, less than 85% of them singletons; the top ten hold nearly 25%. As for this clone: Its antigen is currently unknown.

The CDR3 consists of 17 residues. Germline CDR1 is SEHNR and CDR2 is FQNEAQ (reference sequence). V lost 1 base to trimming and J lost 2 bases, with 16 bases between them. The chain couples TRBV7-9 to TRBJ2-3; perhaps TRBD2 as D (5 bases). This sample comprised peripheral blood, obtained 28 days after the second AZD1222 dose. This clonotype was sampled from an adult who received the AZD1222 COVID-19 vaccine. CDR3 sequence: CASSLVIGLGTTDTQYF. The CDR3 DNA sequence: TGTGCCAGCAGCTTAGTAATTGGACTTGGTACCACAGATACGCAGTATTTT.